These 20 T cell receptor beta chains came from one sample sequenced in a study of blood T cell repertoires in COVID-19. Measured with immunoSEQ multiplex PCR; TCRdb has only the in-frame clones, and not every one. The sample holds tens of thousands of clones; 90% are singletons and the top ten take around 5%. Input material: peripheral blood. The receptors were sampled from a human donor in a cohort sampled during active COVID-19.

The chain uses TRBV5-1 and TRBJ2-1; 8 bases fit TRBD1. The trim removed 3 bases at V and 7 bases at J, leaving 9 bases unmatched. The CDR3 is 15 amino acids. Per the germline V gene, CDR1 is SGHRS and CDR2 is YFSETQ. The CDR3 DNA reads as TGCGCCAGCAGCTCAGGGGGCGCAACGATGAATGAGCAGTTCTTC. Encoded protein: CASSSGGATMNEQFF.

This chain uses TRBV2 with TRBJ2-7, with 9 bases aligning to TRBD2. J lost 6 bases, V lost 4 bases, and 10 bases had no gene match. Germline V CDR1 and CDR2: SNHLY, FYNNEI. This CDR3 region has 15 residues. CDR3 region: CASSGELAGVGEQYF. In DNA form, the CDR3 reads TGTGCCAGCAGTGGAGAGTTAGCGGGAGTTGGCGAGCAGTACTTC.

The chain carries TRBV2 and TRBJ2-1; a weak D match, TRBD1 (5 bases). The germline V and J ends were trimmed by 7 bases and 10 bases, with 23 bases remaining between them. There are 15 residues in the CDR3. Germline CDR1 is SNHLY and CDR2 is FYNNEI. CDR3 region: CASTAVGQGGWEQFF. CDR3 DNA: TGTGCCAGCACTGCAGTCGGGCAGGGCGGATGGGAGCAGTTCTTC. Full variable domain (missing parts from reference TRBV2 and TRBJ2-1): EPEVTQTPSHQVTQMGQEVILRCVPISNHLYFYWYRQILGQKVEFLVSFYNNEISEKSEIFDDQFSVERPDGSNFTLKIRSTKLEDSAMYFCASTAVGQGGWEQFFGPGTRLTVL.

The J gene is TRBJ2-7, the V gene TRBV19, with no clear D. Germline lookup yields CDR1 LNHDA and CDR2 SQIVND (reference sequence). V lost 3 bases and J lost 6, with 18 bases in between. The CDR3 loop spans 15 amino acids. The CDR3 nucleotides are TGTGCCAGTAGTATCCTAAAGCAGGCTCTTAGCGAGCAGTACTTC. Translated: CASSILKQALSEQYF.

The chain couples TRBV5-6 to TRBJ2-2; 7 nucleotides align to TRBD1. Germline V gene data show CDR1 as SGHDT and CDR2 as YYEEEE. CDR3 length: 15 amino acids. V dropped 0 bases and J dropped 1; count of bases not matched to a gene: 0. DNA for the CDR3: TGTGCCAGCAGCTTGGCAGGGGGGAACACCGGGGAGCTGTTTTTT. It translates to CASSLAGGNTGELFF.

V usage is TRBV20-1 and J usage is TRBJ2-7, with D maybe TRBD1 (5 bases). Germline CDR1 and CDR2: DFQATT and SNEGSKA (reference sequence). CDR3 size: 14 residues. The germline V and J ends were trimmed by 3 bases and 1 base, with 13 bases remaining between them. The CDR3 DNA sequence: TGCAGTGCTAGTGGTCAGGGCCCTTCCTACGAGCAGTACTTC. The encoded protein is CSASGQGPSYEQYF.

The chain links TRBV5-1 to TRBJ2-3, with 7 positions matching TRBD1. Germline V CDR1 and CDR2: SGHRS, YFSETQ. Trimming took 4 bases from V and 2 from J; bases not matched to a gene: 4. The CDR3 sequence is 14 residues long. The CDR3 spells CASSIGTATDTQYF. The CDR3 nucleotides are TGCGCCAGCAGCATCGGGACAGCCACAGATACGCAGTATTTT. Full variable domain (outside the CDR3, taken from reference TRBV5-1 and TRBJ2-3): KAGVTQTPRYLIKTRGQQVTLSCSPISGHRSVSWYQQTPGQGLQFLFEYFSETQRNKGNFPGRFSGRQFSNSRSEMNVSTLELGDSALYLCASSIGTATDTQYFGPGTRLTVL.

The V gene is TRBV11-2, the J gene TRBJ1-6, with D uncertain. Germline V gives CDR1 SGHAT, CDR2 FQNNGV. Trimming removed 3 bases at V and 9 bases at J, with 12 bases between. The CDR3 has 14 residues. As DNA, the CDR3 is TGTGCCAGCAGCTTTTGGAGGTCGGGTTCACCCCTCCACTTT. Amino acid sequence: CASSFWRSGSPLHF.

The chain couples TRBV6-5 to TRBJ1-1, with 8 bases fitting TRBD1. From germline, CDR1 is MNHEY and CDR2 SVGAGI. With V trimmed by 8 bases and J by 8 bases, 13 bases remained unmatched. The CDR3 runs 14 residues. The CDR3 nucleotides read TGTGCCAGCCGGCTTGACAGGGGATCTTCCGAAGCTTTCTTT. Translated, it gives CASRLDRGSSEAFF.

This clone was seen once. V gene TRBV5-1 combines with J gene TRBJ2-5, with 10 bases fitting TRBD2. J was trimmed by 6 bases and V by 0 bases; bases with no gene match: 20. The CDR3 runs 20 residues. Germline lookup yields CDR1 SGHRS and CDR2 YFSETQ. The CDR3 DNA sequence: TGCGCCAGCAGCTTGGCCGCGGGTGCTCGAGCGGGAGGGGCGGTAAAGACCCAGTACTTC. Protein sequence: CASSLAAGARAGGAVKTQYF.

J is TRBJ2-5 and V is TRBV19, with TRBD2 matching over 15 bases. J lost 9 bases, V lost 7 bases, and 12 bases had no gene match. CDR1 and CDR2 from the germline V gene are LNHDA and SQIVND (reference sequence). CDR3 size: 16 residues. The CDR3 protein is CASKSGPGLAGGPQYF. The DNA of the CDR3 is TGTGCCAGTAAGAGCGGACCGGGACTAGCGGGAGGCCCCCAGTACTTC.

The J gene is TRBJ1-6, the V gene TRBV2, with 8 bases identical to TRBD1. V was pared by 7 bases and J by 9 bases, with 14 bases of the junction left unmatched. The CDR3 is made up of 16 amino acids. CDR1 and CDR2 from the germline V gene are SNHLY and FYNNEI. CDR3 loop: CASTIKRAGGGSPLHF. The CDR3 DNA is TGTGCCAGCACCATCAAAAGGGCAGGGGGCGGTTCACCCCTCCACTTT.

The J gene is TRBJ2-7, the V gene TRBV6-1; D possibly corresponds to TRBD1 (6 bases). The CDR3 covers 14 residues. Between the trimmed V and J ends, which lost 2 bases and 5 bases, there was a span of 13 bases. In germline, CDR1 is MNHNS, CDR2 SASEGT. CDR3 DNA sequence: TGTGCCAGCAGTGAAAGGGGGTGGGGAAACGAGCAGTACTTC. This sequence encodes CASSERGWGNEQYF.

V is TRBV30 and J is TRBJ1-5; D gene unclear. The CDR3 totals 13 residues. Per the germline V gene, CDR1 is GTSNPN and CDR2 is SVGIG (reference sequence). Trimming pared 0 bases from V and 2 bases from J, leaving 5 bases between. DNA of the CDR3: TGTGCCTGGAGTGTCTCTCGCAATCAGCCCCAGCATTTT. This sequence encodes CAWSVSRNQPQHF.

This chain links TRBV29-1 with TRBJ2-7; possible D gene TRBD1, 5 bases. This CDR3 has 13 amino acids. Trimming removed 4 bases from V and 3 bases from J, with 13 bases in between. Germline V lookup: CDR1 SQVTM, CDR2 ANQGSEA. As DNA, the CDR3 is TGCAGCGTTGTCCAGGGATCCATCTACGAGCAGTACTTC. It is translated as CSVVQGSIYEQYF.

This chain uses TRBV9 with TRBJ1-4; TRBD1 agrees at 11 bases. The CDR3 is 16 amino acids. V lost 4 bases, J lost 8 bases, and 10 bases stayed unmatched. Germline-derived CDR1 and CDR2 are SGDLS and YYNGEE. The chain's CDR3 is CASSFGQGARYEKLFF. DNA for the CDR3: TGTGCCAGCAGCTTCGGACAGGGGGCGCGGTACGAAAAACTGTTTTTT.

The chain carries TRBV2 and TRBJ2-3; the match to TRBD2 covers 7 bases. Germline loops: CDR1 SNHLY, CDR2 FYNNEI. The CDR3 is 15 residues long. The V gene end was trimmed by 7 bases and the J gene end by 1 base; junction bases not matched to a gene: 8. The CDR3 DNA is TGTGCCAGCACCCTGGGGGGGGTTGGCACAGATACGCAGTATTTT. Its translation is CASTLGGVGTDTQYF.

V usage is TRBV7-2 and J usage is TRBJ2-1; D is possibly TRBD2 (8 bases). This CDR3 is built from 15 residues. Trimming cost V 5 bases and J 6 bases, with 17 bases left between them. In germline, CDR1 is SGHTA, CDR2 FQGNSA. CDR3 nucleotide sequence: TGTGCCAGCAGCCCAGGGGGACTAGGGCTCAATGAGCAGTTCTTC. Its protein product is CASSPGGLGLNEQFF. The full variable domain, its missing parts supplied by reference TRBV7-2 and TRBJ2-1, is GAGVSQSPSNKVTEKGKDVELRCDPISGHTALYWYRQSLGQGLEFLIYFQGNSAPDKSGLPSDRFSAERTGGSVSTLTIQRTQQEDSAVYLCASSPGGLGLNEQFFGPGTRLTVL.

CDR3 amino acids: CASSPPSEGAGGYTF. The CDR3 DNA reads TGCGCCAGCAGCCCCCCCTCGGAGGGGGCGGGAGGCTACACCTTC. The chain links TRBV5-1 to TRBJ1-2; TRBD1 matches at 7 bases. Germline-derived CDR1 and CDR2 are SGHRS and YFSETQ. This CDR3 has 15 amino acids. Trimming took 4 bases from V and 8 from J; bases not matched to a gene: 14.

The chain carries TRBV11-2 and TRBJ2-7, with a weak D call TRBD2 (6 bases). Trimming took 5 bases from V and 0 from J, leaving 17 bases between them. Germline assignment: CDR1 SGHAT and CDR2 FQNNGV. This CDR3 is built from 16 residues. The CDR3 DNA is TGTGCCAGCAGCCCGCGCCCGGGAGCCTCCTCCTACGAGCAGTACTTC. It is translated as CASSPRPGASSYEQYF.